The clone carrying this T cell receptor beta chain appeared once. Its antigen is not known. The germline V gene has CDR1 SGHRS and CDR2 YFSETQ. The CDR3 totals 14 residues. Trimming took 7 bases from V and 5 from J; bases not matched to a gene: 7. These data come from a study of TIL therapy for anti-PD-1-resistant metastatic lung cancer. Study overall: Median patient age was approximately 58, ranging roughly 35-75 years. By whole-exome sequencing, median non-synonymous tumor mutation burden was roughly 1.6 mutations per megabase. General study points: Patients were highly selected, enriched for treatment-naive, never-smoker and oncogene-addicted cases.

This was the immunoSEQ v3 assay. Assay used: immunoSEQ multiplex PCR; TCRdb lists only in-frame clones, some missing. Here the sample spans some 11,000 clones, 58% being singletons. Time point meaning: pre-treatment sample, taken before nivolumab and TIL therapy. Pleural nodules or supraclavicular lymph nodes made up most of the excised metastases sampled. Enrollment ran from late 2017 to January 2020. The sequence was obtained from a person between 25 and 80 years old with non-small cell lung cancer. This specimen was tumor tissue, taken at baseline. The V call is TRBV5-1, the J call TRBJ2-3, with TRBD2 matching over 10 bases. CDR3 residues: CASSPGLALDTQYF. CDR3 DNA sequence: TGCGCCAGCTCCCCGGGACTAGCGCTAGATACGCAGTATTTT.